Presented here are 26 T cell receptor beta chains from one specimen sequenced in a study of cytomegalovirus exposure and HLA in healthy donors. It was with 60 Vbeta and 13 Jbeta primers that the PCR ran. TCRdb keeps only in-frame clones here, not all; method: immunoSEQ multiplex PCR. The sample has 80,000 to 100,000 clones, approximately 71% seen once. The sequencing sample was made of PBMCs. All receptors come from a woman younger than 30 in good health and CMV-seropositive.

This clone was seen a handful of times. The chain carries TRBV7-2 and TRBJ2-1, with D tentatively TRBD1 (6 bases). V lost 3 bases to trimming and J lost 11 bases, with 11 bases between them. Germline V lookup: CDR1 SGHTA, CDR2 FQGNSA. The CDR3 covers 12 residues. CDR3 nucleotides: TGTGCCAGCAGCTTTACCGGGACAAAGCAGTTCTTC. Translating it yields CASSFTGTKQFF.

The CDR3 nucleotides are TGTGCCAGCACCACCTCGAATCTAGCGGGAGTGGTCACCGGGGAGCTGTTTTTT. This gives the protein CASTTSNLAGVVTGELFF. This chain uses TRBV27 with TRBJ2-2; 10 bases map to TRBD2. Unmatched junction bases numbered 15, after V lost 7 bases and J lost 4 bases. Germline values: CDR1 MNHEY, CDR2 SMNVEV (reference sequence). The CDR3 runs 18 residues.

The chain links TRBV6-5 to TRBJ1-1; 9 nucleotides align to TRBD1. CDR1 and CDR2 (germline): MNHEY, SVGAGI. The CDR3 contains 13 residues. Trimming cost V 4 bases and J 7 bases; bases outside gene matches: 4. CDR3 DNA: TGTGCCAGCAGTTTGGGACAGGGAAGTGAAGCTTTCTTT. It codes for CASSLGQGSEAFF.

V is TRBV5-1 and J is TRBJ2-1, with D perhaps matching TRBD1 (5 bases). The CDR3 contains 15 residues. With 1 base removed from V and 0 bases from J, the gap between germline ends came to 8 bases. The germline gives CDR1 SGHRS, CDR2 YFSETQ. The CDR3 region is CASSLKTDSYNEQFF. Written as DNA, the CDR3 is TGCGCCAGCAGCTTGAAGACAGACTCCTACAATGAGCAGTTCTTC.

The chain employs TRBV2 and TRBJ1-1, with D possibly being TRBD1 (6 bases). Germline-derived CDR1 and CDR2 are SNHLY and FYNNEI. The V end lost 8 bases, the J end lost 1 base, and 11 bases lay between the germline ends. This CDR3 has 13 residues. DNA for the CDR3: TGTGCCAGCCATACGACAGGGAACACTGAAGCTTTCTTT. This translates into CASHTTGNTEAFF.

V and J are TRBV29-1 and TRBJ1-2; TRBD1 is a possible D gene (5 bases). Deletions cut 8 bases from V and 6 bases from J, with 19 bases between. Germline V gene data show CDR1 as SQVTM and CDR2 as ANQGSEA. The CDR3 loop spans 13 amino acids. CDR3 DNA: TGCAGCATTCTCCAAGGGGTTGTCAATGGCTACACCTTC. The encoded protein is CSILQGVVNGYTF.

This clone occurred a few times. J is TRBJ1-2 and V is TRBV7-2; tentative D call: TRBD1 (5 bases). V was pared by 0 bases and J by 2 bases, with 13 bases between. Germline assignment: CDR1 SGHTA and CDR2 FQGNSA. The CDR3 has 16 residues. CDR3 amino acids: CASSLATALLNYGYTF. CDR3 coding DNA: TGTGCCAGCAGCTTAGCGACAGCTCTATTAAACTATGGCTACACCTTC.

This clone showed up just a few times. This chain uses TRBV2 with TRBJ2-5; 12 bases are shared with TRBD2. This CDR3 is 16 amino acids long. From germline, CDR1 is SNHLY and CDR2 FYNNEI. V dropped 6 bases and J dropped 2; count of bases not matched to a gene: 7. The CDR3 is CASSQGLAGPQETQYF. The DNA for the CDR3 is TGTGCCAGCAGCCAAGGACTAGCGGGACCGCAAGAGACCCAGTACTTC.

The genes are TRBV7-2 and TRBJ1-1; no definite D call. The V and J ends lost 3 bases and 1 base respectively, with 6 bases between them. The CDR3 runs to 13 residues. In germline, CDR1 is SGHTA, CDR2 FQGNSA. This chain's CDR3 is CASSFAENTEAFF. CDR3 DNA: TGTGCCAGCAGCTTTGCAGAGAACACTGAAGCTTTCTTT.

This sequence joins TRBV7-8 and TRBJ2-3; 11 bases are shared with TRBD2. The V and J ends lost 2 bases and 3 bases, in that order; junction bases with no gene match: 7. CDR1 SGHVS and CDR2 FQNEAQ come from the germline V gene. There are 17 residues in the CDR3. The CDR3 sequence: CASSLRGLAELTDTQYF. The CDR3 DNA follows: TGTGCCAGCAGCTTACGGGGACTAGCGGAGTTGACAGATACGCAGTATTTT.

The rearrangement joins TRBV7-6 to TRBJ2-2; a weak D match, TRBD1 (6 bases). V shed 5 bases and J shed 1 base, with 8 bases lying between them. The CDR3 consists of 14 residues. In germline, CDR1 is SGHVS, CDR2 FNYEAQ. CDR3 DNA sequence: TGTGCCAGCAGCACGGGACAGAACACCGGGGAGCTGTTTTTT. Protein product: CASSTGQNTGELFF.

V gene TRBV27 combines with J gene TRBJ1-1, with 9 positions matching TRBD1. CDR3 size: 16 residues. CDR1 is MNHEY and CDR2 is SMNVEV in the germline V gene (reference sequence). Trimming took 5 bases from V and 0 from J; bases not matched to a gene: 7. The CDR3 spells CASSTLDRGMNTEAFF. In nucleotides, the CDR3 is TGTGCCAGCAGTACCCTGGACAGGGGAATGAACACTGAAGCTTTCTTT.

This chain joins TRBV30 and TRBJ1-5, with D hard to call. Germline V gene lookup returns CDR1 GTSNPN and CDR2 SVGIG (reference sequence). V was shortened by 1 base and J by 0 bases, with 10 bases between the two germline ends. The CDR3 covers 15 residues. The DNA of the CDR3 is TGTGCCTGGAGTGCCCGCCGGGGTAGCAATCAGCCCCAGCATTTT. Translating it yields CAWSARRGSNQPQHF.

The genes are TRBV9 and TRBJ2-2, with 11 bases fitting TRBD2. Germline loops: CDR1 SGDLS, CDR2 YYNGEE. This CDR3 has 16 residues. V was clipped by 3 bases and J by 5 bases; unmatched bases: 6. This chain's CDR3 is CASSALAGGPTGELFF. As DNA, the CDR3 is TGTGCCAGCAGCGCCTTAGCGGGAGGGCCAACCGGGGAGCTGTTTTTT.

V is TRBV6-4 and J is TRBJ2-2, with 10 bases identical to TRBD2. The length of the CDR3 is 14 residues. Trimming took 6 bases from V and 4 from J; bases not matched to a gene: 2. CDR1 is MRHNA, CDR2 SNTAGT, per germline. CDR3 region: CASSERGGTGELFF. CDR3 sequence (DNA): TGTGCCAGCAGCGAGCGGGGGGGCACCGGGGAGCTGTTTTTT.

Only a few counts were recorded for this clone. The V gene is TRBV4-3, the J gene TRBJ1-1; D is uncertain. CDR1 and CDR2 (germline): LGHNA, YSLEER. Trimming stripped 4 bases from V and 1 base from J, with 13 bases between. The CDR3 sequence is 15 residues long. In nucleotides, the CDR3 is TGCGCCAGCAGCCCTTATCGGGGTGCGAACACTGAAGCTTTCTTT. It is translated as CASSPYRGANTEAFF.

The V gene is TRBV5-1, the J gene TRBJ2-1; the match to TRBD2 covers 14 bases. Germline CDR1 reads SGHRS; CDR2 reads YFSETQ. The CDR3 is made up of 15 amino acids. V gave up 6 bases and J gave up 4 bases; unmatched junction bases: 3. This CDR3 is CASTRTSGGYNEQFF. CDR3 DNA: TGCGCCAGCACCAGGACTAGCGGGGGGTACAATGAGCAGTTCTTC.

In this sample, this clone turned up many times. The V and J genes are TRBV6-1 and TRBJ2-3; D not resolved. The CDR3 is 15 amino acids. CDR1 is MNHNS and CDR2 is SASEGT in the germline V gene. The ends were cut back, 0 bases at V and 2 bases at J, with 9 bases in the middle. The DNA of the CDR3 is TGTGCCAGCAGTGAAGCGTACCACTACACAGATACGCAGTATTTT. This codes for CASSEAYHYTDTQYF.

This clone was seen a handful of times. The chain's CDR3 is CASSLDSNYGYTF. For the CDR3, the DNA is TGTGCCAGCAGCTTAGACAGTAACTATGGCTACACCTTC. The J gene is TRBJ1-2, the V gene TRBV11-2; D is ambiguous. CDR1 and CDR2 (germline): SGHAT, FQNNGV. V gave up 0 bases and J gave up 1 base, with 3 bases separating them. CDR3 length: 13 amino acids.

The rearrangement joins TRBV7-8 to TRBJ2-3; TRBD2 matches at 11 bases. This CDR3 spans 16 amino acids. Germline V lookup: CDR1 SGHVS, CDR2 FQNEAQ. The V segment lost 3 bases and the J segment 6 bases; nucleotides outside the gene matches: 8. The CDR3 sequence: CASSFGGLAGRDTQYF. The CDR3 DNA sequence: TGTGCCAGCAGCTTCGGAGGACTAGCGGGCCGGGATACGCAGTATTTT. The full variable domain, rest sourced from reference TRBV7-8 and TRBJ2-3, is GAGVSQSPRYKVAKRGQDVALRCDPISGHVSLFWYQQALGQGPEFLTYFQNEAQLDKSGLPSDRFFAERPEGSVSTLKIQRTQQEDSAVYLCASSFGGLAGRDTQYFGPGTRLTVL.

This clone was detected only a few times. The chain carries TRBV30 and TRBJ1-6; 7 bases are shared with TRBD1. This CDR3 spans 15 amino acids. CDR1 GTSNPN and CDR2 SVGIG come from the germline V gene (reference sequence). V trimming: 0 bases; J trimming: 7 bases; junction bases outside the gene matches: 6. The CDR3 loop reads CAWSVQGVRNSPLHF. The CDR3 nucleotides are TGTGCCTGGAGTGTTCAGGGGGTGCGAAATTCACCCCTCCACTTT.

This chain's CDR3 is CASIDRASGNTIYF. For the CDR3, the DNA is TGTGCCAGCATCGACAGAGCTTCTGGAAACACCATATATTTT. The chain combines TRBV6-5 with TRBJ1-3, with D possibly TRBD1 on 5 matching bases. Germline V CDR1 and CDR2: MNHEY, SVGAGI. V was trimmed by 7 bases and J by 1 base, leaving 11 bases between them. The CDR3 has 14 amino acids.

The CDR3 DNA reads TGTGCCTGGAGAGGCGGGAGTTACGCCGGGGAGCTGTTTTTT. Translated: CAWRGGSYAGELFF. The chain links TRBV30 to TRBJ2-2, with TRBD2 matching 7 bases. Germline V gene data show CDR1 as GTSNPN and CDR2 as SVGIG (reference sequence). V was clipped by 3 bases and J by 6 bases; unmatched bases: 7. CDR3 length equals 14 residues.

The chain joins TRBV15 to TRBJ2-3; tentatively, D is TRBD2 (6 bases). The CDR3 consists of 17 residues. Trimming left V 1 base short and J 2 bases short, with 16 bases between. Germline V gene data show CDR1 as LNHNV and CDR2 as YYDKDF (reference sequence). The DNA for the CDR3 is TGTGCCACCAGCAGAGGACTTGGCCCGGGAGCCACAGATACGCAGTATTTT. Translated: CATSRGLGPGATDTQYF.

The V gene is TRBV28, the J gene TRBJ1-2, with TRBD1 matching over 7 bases. The germline V gene has CDR1 MDHEN and CDR2 SYDVKM. The V and J ends lost 7 bases and 0 bases, in that order; junction bases with no gene match: 2. The CDR3 has 13 residues. CDR3 nucleotides: TGTGCCAGCACAGGGGGAGCTAACTATGGCTACACCTTC. Amino acid sequence: CASTGGANYGYTF.

The chain has TRBV6-5 and TRBJ2-7, with 9 nucleotides matching TRBD1. V shed 5 bases and J 2 bases; nucleotides not matched to a gene: 4. CDR1 is MNHEY and CDR2 is SVGAGI in the germline V gene. The CDR3 loop spans 14 amino acids. This CDR3 reads CASSTGTGPYEQYF. The CDR3 bases are TGTGCCAGCAGTACCGGGACAGGGCCCTACGAGCAGTACTTC.